These 5 T cell receptor delta chains originate from one sample sequenced in a study of Vδ1+ human thymocytes. Study results and caveats: In the thymus, TRG and TRD repertoires looked highly polyclonal with Gaussian CDR3 lengths.

The template was reverse-transcribed extracted RNA. Multiplex PCR used pooled V-gene forward primers and a constant-region reverse primer to amplify CDR3s. TCRdb ran CATT on the multiplex PCR reads. The sample yields some 54,000 delta-chain clones, more than 15% seen once. Antigen specificity for these receptors is unknown. Sequencing was carried out using Vdelta1+ gamma-delta thymocytes from the thymus. Subset: FACS-sorted CD3+ TCRalphabeta- TCRVdelta1+ TCRVdelta2- thymocytes. These receptors all stem from a boy younger than two who had congenital heart surgery.

This clone was picked up a small number of times. The chain carries TRDV1 and TRDJ1, with D unresolved. The CDR3 covers 15 residues. V gave up 5 bases and J gave up 5 bases, with 18 bases separating them. Germline V lookup: CDR1 TSWWSYY, CDR2 QGS. This CDR3 reads CALGKIYGGRDKLIF. As DNA, the CDR3 is TGTGCTCTTGGGAAGATCTACGGTGGGAGGGATAAACTCATCTTT.

The chain links TRDV1 to TRDJ1, with 8 bases identical to TRDD3. Germline V gene lookup returns CDR1 TSWWSYY and CDR2 QGS. V dropped 2 bases and J dropped 0; count of bases not matched to a gene: 17. This CDR3 has 20 amino acids. This CDR3 is CALGELPQTGYGGYTDKLIF. The DNA for the CDR3 is TGTGCTCTTGGGGAATTGCCACAAACGGGATACGGGGGGTACACCGATAAACTCATCTTT.

This clone was observed a few times. The chain combines TRDV1 with TRDJ1; TRDD3 aligns across 10 bases. The V gene end was trimmed by 2 bases and the J gene end by 2 bases; junction bases not matched to a gene: 44. This CDR3 region has 29 residues. CDR1 is TSWWSYY and CDR2 is QGS in the germline V gene. The CDR3 reads CALGERRLTNFGERPSCHWGMLHTDKLIF. DNA of the CDR3: TGTGCTCTTGGGGAAAGGCGGTTAACAAACTTCGGGGAAAGGCCGTCCTGTCACTGGGGGATGCTTCATACCGATAAACTCATCTTT.

The chain recombines TRDV1 with TRDJ1, with 10 bases lining up with TRDD3. This CDR3 is built from 20 residues. CDR1 is TSWWSYY and CDR2 is QGS in the germline V gene. Trimming cost V 5 bases and J 0 bases; bases outside gene matches: 18. This CDR3 reads CALGKRPLAETGGYTDKLIF. The CDR3 nucleotides read TGTGCTCTTGGGAAGAGACCCTTAGCGGAGACTGGGGGATACACCGATAAACTCATCTTT.

V gene TRDV1 combines with J gene TRDJ1, with D unclear. CDR1 and CDR2 from the germline V gene are TSWWSYY and QGS. The CDR3 runs to 16 residues. V shed 3 bases and J shed 5 bases, with 19 bases lying between them. The CDR3: CALGELYSPRADKLIF. The CDR3 bases are TGTGCTCTTGGGGAGTTATATTCCCCCCGAGCGGATAAACTCATCTTT.